Shown below are 20 T cell receptor beta chains from a single sample sequenced in a study of blood T cells in healthy people across ages. Sample-barcoded 5' priming and a J-beta primer mix drove a second PCR of about 6 to 12 cycles. TCRdb ran MiXCR on the 5' RACE reads and lists one entry per CDR3 protein. The table shows 850,000 or so distinct CDR3 sequences, with more than 25% occurring only once. Sequencing was carried out using blood. The receptor set was obtained from a woman at least 80 years old in good health.

In its sample, this clonotype was seen many times. This chain connects TRBV13 to TRBJ2-1; 10 bases fit TRBD2. V lost 2 bases to trimming and J lost 3 bases; unmatched junction nucleotides: 10. The CDR3 runs to 18 residues. CDR1 and CDR2 from the germline V gene are PRHDT and FYEKMQ (reference sequence). CDR3 sequence reads: CASSLRAGGRAVYNEQFF. The CDR3 DNA follows: TGTGCCAGCAGCTTACGAGCGGGGGGGCGGGCGGTCTACAATGAGCAGTTCTTC.

There are a few counts of this clonotype. The rearrangement links TRBV6-6 to TRBJ1-6, with a possible D match to TRBD1 (5 bases). The CDR3 length is 15 residues. Trimming shortened V by 0 bases and J by 7 bases, and 10 bases separated the two germline ends. Looked up from germline, CDR1 is MNHNY and CDR2 is SVGAGI (reference sequence). Here the CDR3 reads CASSYSMGENSPLHF. CDR3 coding DNA: TGTGCCAGCAGTTACTCGATGGGGGAAAATTCACCCCTCCACTTT.

This clonotype was counted ten times or more. The chain uses TRBV24-1 and TRBJ2-3, with 11 bases lining up with TRBD2. With V trimmed by 3 bases and J by 5 bases, 12 bases remained unmatched. The CDR3 is 18 residues long. Germline CDR1 is KGHDR and CDR2 is SFDVKD. CDR3 loop: CATSDLGTSGGSVDTQYF. The CDR3 nucleotides are TGTGCCACCAGTGATCTCGGGACTAGCGGAGGGTCAGTAGATACGCAGTATTTT.

This clonotype has ten or more counts. Here the CDR3 reads CASSGVGTGVNEQFF. The CDR3 bases are TGTGCCAGCAGTGGGGTCGGGACAGGGGTCAATGAGCAGTTCTTC. The chain couples TRBV12-3 or TRBV12-4 to TRBJ2-1, with 10 bases identical to TRBD1. This CDR3 spans 15 amino acids. V was pared by 5 bases and J by 6 bases, with 7 bases of the junction left unmatched.

In regard to this clonotype: This could be a read error, since a much larger clone is one nucleotide away. The chain combines TRBV4-2 with TRBJ2-7, with D perhaps TRBD2 (5 bases). The CDR3 has 13 residues. Germline loops: CDR1 LGHNA, CDR2 YNFKEQ. The DNA for the CDR3 is TGTACCAGCAGCCAAGATAGGACTTTAGGGAGGTACTTC. It translates to CTSSQDRTLGRYF.

With regard to this clonotype: This may be a read error, as it is one base from a much larger clone. The rearrangement joins TRBV13 to TRBJ1-5, with 7 bases identical to TRBD1. This CDR3 has 15 amino acids. Germline CDR1 PRHDT, CDR2 FYEKMQ (reference sequence). The CDR3 nucleotides are TGTGCCGGCAGCCTAGGACAGGCCATTAATCAGCCCCAGCATTTT. Amino acid sequence: CAGSLGQAINQPQHF.

This clonotype came up a few times. J is TRBJ1-1 and V is TRBV7-2, with D possibly TRBD1 on 6 matching bases. V shed 4 bases and J shed 11 bases, with 17 bases lying between them. CDR3 length: 13 amino acids. Germline CDR1 reads SGHTA; CDR2 reads FQGNSA. DNA for the CDR3: TGTGCCAGCAGCTCCCGATACAGGGACTTCGCTTTCTTT. This encodes CASSSRYRDFAFF.

This clonotype was detected only a few times. The J gene is TRBJ2-3, the V gene TRBV6-2 or TRBV6-3; TRBD2 matches at 12 bases. Trimming cost V 4 bases and J 8 bases; bases outside gene matches: 19. There are 19 residues in the CDR3. Germline V gives CDR1 MNHEY, CDR2 SVGEGT. DNA for the CDR3: TGTGCCAGCAGTTTGACTAGCGGGGGCCCCGAAGGTGCGGTAGGTACGCAGTATTTT. Residues: CASSLTSGGPEGAVGTQYF.

The chain employs TRBV12-3 or TRBV12-4 and TRBJ1-6, with 7 bases identical to TRBD1. The CDR3 totals 15 residues. Losses at the gene ends were 4 bases for V and 5 bases for J; bases not matched to a gene: 5. CDR3 amino acids: CASSSVRGDNSPLHF. Written as DNA, the CDR3 is TGTGCCAGCAGTTCGGTCAGGGGGGATAATTCACCCCTCCACTTT.

This clonotype has ten or more counts. This may arise from a read error, as a much more abundant clone is one base away. The chain has TRBV11-2 and TRBJ2-5; 11 bases map to TRBD2. The V and J ends lost 4 bases and 3 bases, in that order; junction bases with no gene match: 1. Germline V lookup: CDR1 SGHAT, CDR2 FQNNGV. The length of the CDR3 is 14 residues. CDR3 in DNA: TGTGCCAGCAGCTGGGGACTAGCGGAAGAGACCCAGTACTTC. Its translation: CASSWGLAEETQYF.

This chain uses TRBV28 with TRBJ1-2; D gene uncertain. The CDR3 loop spans 12 amino acids. The V end lost 8 bases, the J end lost 5 bases, and 12 bases lay between the germline ends. CDR1 and CDR2 from the germline V gene are MDHEN and SYDVKM. CDR3 bases: TGTGCCAGCTCCTGGGTAAAATATGGCTACACCTTC. As protein: CASSWVKYGYTF.

V and J are TRBV4-2 and TRBJ1-6; D unresolved. Germline V gene sequence: CDR1 LGHNA, CDR2 YNFKEQ. This CDR3 is 16 amino acids long. Trimming removed 0 bases from V and 4 bases from J, with 10 bases in between. DNA for the CDR3: TGTGCCAGCAGCCAAGATCTAACCGAGTATAATTCACCCCTCCACTTT. Amino acids: CASSQDLTEYNSPLHF.

This clonotype was counted at least ten times. The rearrangement uses TRBV12-3 or TRBV12-4 and TRBJ1-2; the match to TRBD1 covers 11 bases. V lost 6 bases and J lost 4; bases outside the gene matches: 4. The CDR3 extends over 14 amino acids. In nucleotides, the CDR3 is TGTGCCAGCAGAGCGGACAGGGGGCCCTATGGCTACACCTTC. This codes for CASRADRGPYGYTF.

The table lists this clonotype with a few counts. The chain joins TRBV30 to TRBJ1-1; TRBD1 is a possible D gene (5 bases). The ends were cut back, 0 bases at V and 3 bases at J, with 14 bases in the middle. The CDR3 sequence is 15 residues long. Germline CDR1 is GTSNPN and CDR2 is SVGIG (reference sequence). The CDR3: CAWSVGLARDTEAFF. CDR3 DNA: TGTGCCTGGAGTGTAGGATTGGCCAGGGACACTGAAGCTTTCTTT.

This clonotype was counted a few times. A read error may be the cause here, since a much bigger clone is one base away. This sequence joins TRBV27 and TRBJ2-1; 7 bases agree with TRBD1. Germline lookup yields CDR1 MNHEY and CDR2 SMNVEV (reference sequence). The CDR3 sequence is 14 residues long. Here the CDR3 reads CASSLRQGGNKQFF. The CDR3 DNA reads TGTGCCAGCAGTTTAAGACAGGGTGGCAATAAGCAGTTCTTC.

This clonotype appeared once. This may arise from a read error, as a much more abundant clone is one base away. This sequence joins TRBV9 and TRBJ2-3; 7 nucleotides line up with TRBD2. Per germline, CDR1 SGDLS and CDR2 YYNGEE. CDR3 length: 16 amino acids. The CDR3 DNA reads TGTACCAGCAGCGTGACTAGCTTCAACACACCAGATACGCAGTATTTT. It yields the protein CTSSVTSFNTPDTQYF.

This clonotype was detected only once. This chain's CDR3 is CASSPLDRSNSPLHF. The DNA for the CDR3 is TGTGCCAGCTCACCGTTGGACCGATCCAATTCACCCCTCCACTTT. J is TRBJ1-6 and V is TRBV18; no definite D call. Germline CDR1 KGHSH, CDR2 LQKENI. The ends were cut back, 3 bases at V and 7 bases at J, with 13 bases in the middle. The CDR3 has 15 residues.

This clonotype has at least ten counts. The J gene is TRBJ2-3, the V gene TRBV29-1; 12 bases align to TRBD2. Unmatched junction bases numbered 1, after V lost 4 bases and J lost 2 bases. In germline, CDR1 is SQVTM, CDR2 ANQGSEA. This CDR3 is built from 14 residues. CDR3 protein: CSVASGGVTDTQYF. The CDR3 bases are TGCAGCGTTGCTAGCGGGGGGGTCACAGATACGCAGTATTTT.

This chain connects TRBV25-1 to TRBJ1-5, with D perhaps matching TRBD1 (6 bases). V was shortened by 6 bases and J by 2 bases, with 11 bases between the two germline ends. The CDR3 is made up of 14 amino acids. In germline, CDR1 is MGHDK, CDR2 SYGVNS. The CDR3 here is CASRFSGGNQPQHF. The CDR3 DNA reads as TGTGCCAGCAGATTCTCAGGGGGCAATCAGCCCCAGCATTTT.

This clonotype was observed a handful of times. A read error may be the cause here, since a much bigger clone is one base away. This chain links TRBV29-1 with TRBJ2-1, with 7 nucleotides matching TRBD1. V shed 5 bases and J 13 bases; nucleotides not matched to a gene: 11. Per germline, CDR1 SQVTM and CDR2 ANQGSEA. This CDR3 is 12 amino acids long. The CDR3 bases are TGCAGCGTTCAAGGGGGCCAAGAGACCCAGTTCTTC. Protein product: CSVQGGQETQFF.